This is a list of T cell receptor beta chains from one sample in a study of beta chain features in type 1 diabetes. Produced via immunoSEQ multiplex PCR; TCRdb's table is partial and in-frame only. The top ten hold 0.05% to 0.065% of the sample, which has about half a million clones, 25% to 35% seen once. Sample: naive CD4+ T cells from blood. Every receptor here comes from a man aged 18-30 years in good health. CDR3s leave out the opening cysteine and the closing phenylalanine or tryptophan. The order of the fields is J gene, clone size, V gene, CDR3 protein. Clone size is not always given. Where it is, it says once, few, many or a class for expanded clones.

>TRBJ2-7|.|TRBV29-1
SVTSSPYGPDYEQY
>TRBJ2-4|.|TRBV7-8
ASSLAGVLNIQY
>TRBJ2-7|.|TRBV6-1
ASNQGYYEQY
>TRBJ1-2|.|TRBV28
ASSFEHYGYT
>TRBJ2-7|few|TRBV27
ASRHYVEGREQY
>TRBJ2-2|few|TRBV5-6
ASIKVQAGELF
>TRBJ1-5|few|TRBV7-2
ASSPGQGANQPQH
>TRBJ2-7|.|TRBV7-9
ASSPPSSGRSYEQY
>TRBJ2-4|.|TRBV28
ASSFLSQGAKNIQY
>TRBJ2-3|.|TRBV7-6
ASSLAGITDTQY